The sequence of this T cell receptor beta chain was determined in a study of Ad26.COV2.S vaccination and SARS-CoV-2 variants. Germline-derived CDR1 and CDR2 are SGHAT and FQNNGV. The CDR3 has 15 residues. V was clipped by 1 base and J by 5 bases; unmatched bases: 0. Regarding treatment: roughly 20 received Ad26.COV2.S at low or high dose, single or two shots; 5 received placebo; per-sample allocation not given. The study sampled participants on day 63 after the first vaccine or placebo injection. In Boston, an adult donor aged 18-55 years took part. Its platform was an Ad26 vector, and its expressed antigen was Wuhan-strain SARS-CoV-2 spike. Libraries were prepared by immunoSEQ multiplex PCR; TCRdb keeps only in-frame clonotypes and omits some of them. Of 350,000 to 450,000 clones in the sample, 92% were seen once.

This specimen was peripheral blood, taken in a trial of Ad26.COV2.S vaccine versus placebo. J is TRBJ2-2 and V is TRBV11-2, with 11 bases that match TRBD2. The clonotype originates from a person between 18 and 65 years old who received the Ad26.COV2.S COVID-19 vaccine or a placebo. The CDR3 spells CASSLVAGGTGELFF. CDR3 in DNA: TGTGCCAGCAGCTTAGTAGCGGGGGGGACCGGGGAGCTGTTTTTT.